This T cell receptor beta chain was found in a study of cytomegalovirus exposure and HLA in healthy donors. Trimming cost V 0 bases and J 6 bases; bases outside gene matches: 11. CDR1 and CDR2 (germline): LGHNA, YNFKEQ. The CDR3 is made up of 17 amino acids. Primers included in the PCR were 60 Vbeta and 13 Jbeta primers. Libraries were prepared by immunoSEQ multiplex PCR; TCRdb keeps only in-frame clonotypes and omits some of them. The data hold around 130,000 clones, with approximately 84% observed a single time. Study outcomes and limitations: Cytomegalovirus-associated TCR beta chains were listed, numbering 164.

Details on this clone: Its antigen is unknown.

Sequencing was carried out using PBMCs. The TCR sequence derives from a boy between 2 and 15 years old in good health and CMV-seronegative. The V gene is TRBV4-2, the J gene TRBJ2-1, with TRBD2 identical over 7 bases. The CDR3 spells CASSQDLVTSRLNEQFF. CDR3 sequence (DNA): TGTGCCAGCAGCCAAGATCTAGTGACTAGCCGCCTCAATGAGCAGTTCTTC.